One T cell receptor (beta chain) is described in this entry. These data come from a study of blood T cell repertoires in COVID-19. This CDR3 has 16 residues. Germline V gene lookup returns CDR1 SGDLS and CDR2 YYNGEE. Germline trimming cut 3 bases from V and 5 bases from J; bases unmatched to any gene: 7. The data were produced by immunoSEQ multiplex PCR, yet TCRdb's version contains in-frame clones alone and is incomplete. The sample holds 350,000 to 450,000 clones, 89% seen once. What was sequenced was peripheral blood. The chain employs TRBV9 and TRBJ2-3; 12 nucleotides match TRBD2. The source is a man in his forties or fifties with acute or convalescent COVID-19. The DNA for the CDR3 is TGTGCCAGCAGCGGATCTAGCGGGAGGGCCGGAGATACGCAGTATTTT. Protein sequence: CASSGSSGRAGDTQYF.